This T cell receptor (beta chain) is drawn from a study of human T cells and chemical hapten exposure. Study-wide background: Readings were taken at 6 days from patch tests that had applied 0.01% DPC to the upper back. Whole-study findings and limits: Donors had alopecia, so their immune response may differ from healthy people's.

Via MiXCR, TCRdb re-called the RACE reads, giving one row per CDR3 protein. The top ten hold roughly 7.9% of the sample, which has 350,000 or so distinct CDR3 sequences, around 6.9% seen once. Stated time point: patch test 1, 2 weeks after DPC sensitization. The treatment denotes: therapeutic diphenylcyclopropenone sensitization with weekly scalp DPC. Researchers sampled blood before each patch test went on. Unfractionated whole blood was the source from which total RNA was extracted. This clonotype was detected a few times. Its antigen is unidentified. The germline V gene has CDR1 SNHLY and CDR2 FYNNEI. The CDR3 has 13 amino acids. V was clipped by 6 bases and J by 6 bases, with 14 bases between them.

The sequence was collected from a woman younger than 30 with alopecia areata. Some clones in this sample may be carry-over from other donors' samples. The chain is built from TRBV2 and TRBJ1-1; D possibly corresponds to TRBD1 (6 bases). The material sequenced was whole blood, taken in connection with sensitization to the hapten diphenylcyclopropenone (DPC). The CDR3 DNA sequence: TGTGCCAGCAGCCGGGACATTATGGCTGAAGCTTTCTTT. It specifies CASSRDIMAEAFF.